This section outlines one TCR beta chain sequence together with its context. The data derive from a study of T cell changes during pregnancy in multiple sclerosis. Trimming took off 5 bases at V and 5 bases at J, with 22 bases between the two ends. The germline gives CDR1 SEHNR, CDR2 FQNEAQ (reference sequence). The CDR3 spans 16 residues. Here immunoSEQ multiplex PCR was the method, and the copy in TCRdb shows in-frame clones only, minus some. The sample lists under 20,000 clones; approximately 85% were seen once. The chain uses TRBV7-9 and TRBJ2-7; D perhaps matches TRBD2 (7 bases). The input for sequencing was CD8+ T cells from peripheral blood mononuclear cells, taken in the second trimester of pregnancy. The receptor comes from a female donor in good health, enrolled as a control in a pregnancy study. CDR3 region: CASSHPVRGHNHEQYF. CDR3 nucleotides: TGTGCCAGCAGCCACCCTGTGCGGGGGCATAATCACGAGCAGTACTTC.